This is a list of T cell receptor beta chains from one sample in a study of OX40 agonist ivuxolimab in advanced cancers. Produced via immunoSEQ multiplex PCR; TCRdb's table is partial and in-frame only. The sample yields tens of thousands of clones, around 94% seen once. The sample in question was CD4+ or CD8+ T cells sorted from blood, obtained in a trial of the OX40 agonist ivuxolimab. These receptors all come from an adult with an advanced solid tumor such as melanoma, head and neck, liver or kidney cancer. The conserved cysteine and the conserved F or W are not part of the CDR3 here. A D gene is named only where the DNA matches it firmly.

>NA|TRBJ2-3|TRBV7-9
ASHWGTDTQY
>NA|TRBJ1-1|TRBV7-9
ASSMGNTEAF
>NA|TRBJ2-1|TRBV29-1
SVDIPIPNEQF
>NA|TRBJ1-2|TRBV7-9
ASSFRRRHT
>NA|TRBJ1-2|TRBV5-5
ASSPWDGLYGYT
>NA|TRBJ2-7|TRBV4-3
ASSQDLASYEQY
>TRBD1|TRBJ1-2|TRBV6-1
ANRRQGNYGYT
>TRBD2|TRBJ2-7|TRBV7-7
ASSLAGSYEQY
>NA|TRBJ1-1|TRBV27
ASSLIVNTEAF
>NA|TRBJ1-1|TRBV7-6
ASSLLGAVEAF
>NA|TRBJ1-1|TRBV5-1
ASSFWWFTEAF
>TRBD1|TRBJ1-3|TRBV6-1
ASSEDRGSGNTIY
>NA|TRBJ2-1|TRBV5-6
ASSLDYNEQF
>NA|TRBJ1-2|TRBV9
ASSVDDFGYT
>NA|TRBJ1-3|TRBV6-6
ASSHIRGGNSNTIY
>NA|TRBJ2-3|TRBV19
ASSIASPTDTQY
>NA|TRBJ1-1|TRBV27
ASRLQGLNTEAF
>NA|TRBJ1-1|TRBV5-4
ASSFPPGQGIGATEAF
>TRBD1|TRBJ1-1|TRBV19
ASSESLSGGMLDTEAF
>NA|TRBJ1-3|TRBV12-2
ASRLGGALSGNTIY
>NA|TRBJ2-3|TRBV6-1
ASRKGRGPDTQY
>NA|TRBJ2-1|TRBV27
ASGLGSSYNEQF
>NA|TRBJ2-1|TRBV7-2
ASSLGDNEQF
>TRBD1|TRBJ1-1|TRBV29-1
STDRGTATEAF
>NA|TRBJ1-1|TRBV6-5
ASSYSKWTEAF
>NA|TRBJ2-7|TRBV5-6
ASSLDYEQY
>NA|TRBJ2-7|TRBV10-3
ATLGTSYEQY
>NA|TRBJ1-2|TRBV4-3
ASSQDRQDYGYT
>TRBD2|TRBJ2-7|TRBV5-1
ASLGLADHYEQY